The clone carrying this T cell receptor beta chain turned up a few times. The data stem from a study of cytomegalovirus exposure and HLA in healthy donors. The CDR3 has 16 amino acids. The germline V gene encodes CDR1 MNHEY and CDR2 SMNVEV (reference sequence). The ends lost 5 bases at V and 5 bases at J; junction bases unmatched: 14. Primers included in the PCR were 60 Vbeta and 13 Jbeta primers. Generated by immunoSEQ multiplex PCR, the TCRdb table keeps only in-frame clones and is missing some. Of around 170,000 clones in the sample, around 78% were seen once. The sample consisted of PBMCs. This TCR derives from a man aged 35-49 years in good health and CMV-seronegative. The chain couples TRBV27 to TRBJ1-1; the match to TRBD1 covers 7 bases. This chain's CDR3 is CASSQMTGTWLTEAFF. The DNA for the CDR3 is TGTGCCAGCAGTCAAATGACAGGGACGTGGTTAACTGAAGCTTTCTTT.